This paragraph covers one TCR beta chain sequence. The sample is drawn from a study of blood T cell repertoires in COVID-19. Across the whole study: The United States, Italy and Spain supplied acute and convalescent COVID-19 samples.

The study recruited exposed participants who had met a COVID-19 case within 2 weeks before entry. The data were produced by immunoSEQ multiplex PCR, yet TCRdb's version contains in-frame clones alone and is incomplete. The data show roughly 220,000 clones, roughly 90% seen once. The source of this sequence is a man aged 25 to 45 who had been exposed to COVID-19. Sequencing used PBMCs or T cells enriched from blood (not recorded which).

CDR3 DNA: TGTGCCAGCGGGGGTAATCGGAGGGAGCTCCAAGAGACCCAGTACTTC. This codes for CASGGNRRELQETQYF. The chain recombines TRBV11-3 with TRBJ2-5; the D gene is possibly TRBD2 (6 bases). The germline CDR1 and CDR2 sequences are SGHNT and YENEEA. The CDR3 length is 16 residues. Trimming removed 8 bases at V and 1 base at J, with 20 bases between.